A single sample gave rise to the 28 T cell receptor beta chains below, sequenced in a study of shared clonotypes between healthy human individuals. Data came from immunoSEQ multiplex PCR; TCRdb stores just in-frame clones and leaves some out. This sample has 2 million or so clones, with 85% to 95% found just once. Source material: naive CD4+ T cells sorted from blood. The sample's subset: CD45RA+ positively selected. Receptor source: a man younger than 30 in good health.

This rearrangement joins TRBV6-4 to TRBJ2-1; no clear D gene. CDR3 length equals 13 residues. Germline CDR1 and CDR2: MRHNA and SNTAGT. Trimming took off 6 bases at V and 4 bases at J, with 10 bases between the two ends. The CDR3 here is CASRGGKYNEQFF. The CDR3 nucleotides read TGTGCCAGCAGGGGCGGCAAATACAATGAGCAGTTCTTC.

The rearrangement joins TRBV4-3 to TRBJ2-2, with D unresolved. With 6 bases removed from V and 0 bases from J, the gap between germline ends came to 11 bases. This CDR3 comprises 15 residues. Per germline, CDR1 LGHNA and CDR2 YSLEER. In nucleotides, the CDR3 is TGCGCCAGCAGTCGGATATACACGAACACCGGGGAGCTGTTTTTT. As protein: CASSRIYTNTGELFF.

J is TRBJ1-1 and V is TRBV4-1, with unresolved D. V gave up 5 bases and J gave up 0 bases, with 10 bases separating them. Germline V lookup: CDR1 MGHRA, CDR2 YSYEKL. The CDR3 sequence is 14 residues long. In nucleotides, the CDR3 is TGCGCCAGCAGCTTAAACAGAATGAACACTGAAGCTTTCTTT. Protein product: CASSLNRMNTEAFF.

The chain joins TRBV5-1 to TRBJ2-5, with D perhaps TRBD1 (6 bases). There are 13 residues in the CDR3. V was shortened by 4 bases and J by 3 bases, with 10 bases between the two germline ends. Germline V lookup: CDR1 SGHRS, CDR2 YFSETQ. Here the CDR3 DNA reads TGCGCCAGCAGCGCCACAGGGAAAGAGACCCAGTACTTC. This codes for CASSATGKETQYF.

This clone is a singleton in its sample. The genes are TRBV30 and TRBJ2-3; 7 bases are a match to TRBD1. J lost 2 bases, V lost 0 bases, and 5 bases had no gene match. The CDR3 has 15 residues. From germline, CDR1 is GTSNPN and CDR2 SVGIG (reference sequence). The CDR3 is CAWSVYRGPTDTQYF. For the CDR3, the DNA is TGTGCCTGGAGTGTGTACAGGGGACCCACAGATACGCAGTATTTT.

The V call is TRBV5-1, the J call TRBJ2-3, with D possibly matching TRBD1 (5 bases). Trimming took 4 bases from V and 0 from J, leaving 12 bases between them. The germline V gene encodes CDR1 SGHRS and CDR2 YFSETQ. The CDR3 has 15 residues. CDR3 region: CASSRTQPSTDTQYF. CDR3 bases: TGCGCCAGCAGCCGGACACAACCTAGCACAGATACGCAGTATTTT.

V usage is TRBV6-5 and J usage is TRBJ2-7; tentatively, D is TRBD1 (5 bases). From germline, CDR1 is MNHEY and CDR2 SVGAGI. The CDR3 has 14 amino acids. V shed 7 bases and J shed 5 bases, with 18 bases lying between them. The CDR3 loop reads CASTTGQGNHEQYF. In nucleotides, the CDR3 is TGTGCCAGCACAACCGGTCAGGGAAACCACGAGCAGTACTTC.

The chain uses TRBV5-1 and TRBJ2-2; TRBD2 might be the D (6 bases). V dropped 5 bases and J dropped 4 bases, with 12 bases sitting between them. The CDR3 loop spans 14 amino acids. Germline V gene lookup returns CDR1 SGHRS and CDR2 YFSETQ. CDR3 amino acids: CASSPGDRTGELFF. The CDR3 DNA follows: TGCGCCAGCAGTCCGGGAGACCGCACCGGGGAGCTGTTTTTT.

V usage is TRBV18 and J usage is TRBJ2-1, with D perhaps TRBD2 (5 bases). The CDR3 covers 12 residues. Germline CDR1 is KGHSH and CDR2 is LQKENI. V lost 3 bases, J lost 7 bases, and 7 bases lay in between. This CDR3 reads CASSPKRNEQFF. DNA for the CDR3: TGTGCCAGCTCACCCAAGCGGAATGAGCAGTTCTTC.

The CDR3 region has the DNA TGTGCCAGCAACGAGGGGAGATACAATGAGCAGTTCTTC. It encodes CASNEGRYNEQFF. V usage is TRBV6-1 and J usage is TRBJ2-1; the D call may be TRBD1 or TRBD2 (5 bases each). This CDR3 spans 13 amino acids. The ends were cut back, 7 bases at V and 4 bases at J, with 11 bases in the middle. Germline CDR1 and CDR2: MNHNS and SASEGT.

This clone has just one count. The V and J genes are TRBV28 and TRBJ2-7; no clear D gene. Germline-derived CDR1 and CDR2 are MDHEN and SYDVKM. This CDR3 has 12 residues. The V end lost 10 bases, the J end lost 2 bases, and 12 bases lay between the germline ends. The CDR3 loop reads CATGGGAYEQYF. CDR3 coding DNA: TGTGCCACCGGCGGCGGAGCCTACGAGCAGTACTTC.

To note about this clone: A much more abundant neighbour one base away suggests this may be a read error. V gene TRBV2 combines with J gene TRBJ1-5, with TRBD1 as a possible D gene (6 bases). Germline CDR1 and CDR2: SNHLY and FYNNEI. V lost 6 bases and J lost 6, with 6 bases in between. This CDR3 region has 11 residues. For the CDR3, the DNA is TGTGCCAGCAGGGACAGTCAGCCCCAGCATTTT. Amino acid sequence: CASRDSQPQHF.

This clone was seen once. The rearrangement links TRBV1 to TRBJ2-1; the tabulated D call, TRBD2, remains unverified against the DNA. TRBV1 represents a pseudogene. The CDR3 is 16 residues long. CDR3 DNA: TGCACCAGCAGCCAAGATAGGACTAGCGGTTACAATGAGCAGTTCTTC. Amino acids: CTSSQDRTSGYNEQFF.

CDR3 DNA sequence: TGTGCCACCAGCAGAGAAAAAGACGACAGGACGCCTTTTTCCTACGAGCAGTACTTC. Translating it yields CATSREKDDRTPFSYEQYF. The chain employs TRBV15 and TRBJ2-7; a possible D gene is TRBD1 (6 bases). This CDR3 comprises 19 residues. In germline, CDR1 is LNHNV, CDR2 YYDKDF (reference sequence). V was clipped by 0 bases and J by 1 base, with 22 bases between them.

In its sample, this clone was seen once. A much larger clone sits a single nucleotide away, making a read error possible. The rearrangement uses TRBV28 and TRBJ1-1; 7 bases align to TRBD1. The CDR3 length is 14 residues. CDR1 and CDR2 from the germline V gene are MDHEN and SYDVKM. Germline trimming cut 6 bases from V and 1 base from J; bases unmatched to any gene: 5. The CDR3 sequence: CASSTDRENTEAFF. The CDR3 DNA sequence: TGTGCCAGCAGCACCGACAGGGAGAACACTGAAGCTTTCTTT.

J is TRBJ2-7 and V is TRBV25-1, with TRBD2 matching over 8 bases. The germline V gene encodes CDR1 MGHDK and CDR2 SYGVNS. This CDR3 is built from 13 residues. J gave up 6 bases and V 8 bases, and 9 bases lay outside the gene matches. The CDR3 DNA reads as TGTGCCAGCTCGATCCCGGGAGGGCTCGAGCAGTACTTC. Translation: CASSIPGGLEQYF.

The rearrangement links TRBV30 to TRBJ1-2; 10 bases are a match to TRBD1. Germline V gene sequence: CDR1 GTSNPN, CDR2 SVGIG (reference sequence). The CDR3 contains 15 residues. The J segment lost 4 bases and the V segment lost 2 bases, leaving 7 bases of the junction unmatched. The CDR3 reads CAWSRGGQGIYGYTF. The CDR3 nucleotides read TGTGCCTGGAGTAGGGGGGGACAGGGGATCTATGGCTACACCTTC.

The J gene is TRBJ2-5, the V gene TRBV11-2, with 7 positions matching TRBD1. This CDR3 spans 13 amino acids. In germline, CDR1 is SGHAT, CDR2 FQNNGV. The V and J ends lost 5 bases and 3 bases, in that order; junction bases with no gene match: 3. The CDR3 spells CASSRGTEETQYF. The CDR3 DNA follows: TGTGCCAGCAGCCGAGGGACAGAAGAGACCCAGTACTTC.

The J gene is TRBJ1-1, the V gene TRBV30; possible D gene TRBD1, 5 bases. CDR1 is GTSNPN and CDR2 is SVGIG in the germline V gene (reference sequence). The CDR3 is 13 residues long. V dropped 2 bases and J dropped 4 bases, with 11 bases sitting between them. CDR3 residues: CAWSMGEGTEAFF. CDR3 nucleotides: TGTGCCTGGAGTATGGGGGAGGGCACTGAAGCTTTCTTT.

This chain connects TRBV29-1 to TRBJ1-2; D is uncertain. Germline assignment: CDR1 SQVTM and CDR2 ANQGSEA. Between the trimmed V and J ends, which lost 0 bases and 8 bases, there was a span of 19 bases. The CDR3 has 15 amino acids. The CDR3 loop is CSVEEEPLPSRGYTF. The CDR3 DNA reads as TGCAGCGTTGAAGAAGAGCCCCTTCCGAGTAGGGGCTACACCTTC.

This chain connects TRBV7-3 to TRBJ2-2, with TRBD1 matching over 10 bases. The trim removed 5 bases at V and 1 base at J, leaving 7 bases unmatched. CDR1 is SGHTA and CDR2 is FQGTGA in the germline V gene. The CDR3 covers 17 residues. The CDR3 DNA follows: TGTGCCAGCAGCCTTTCTCGGGACAGGGGGAACACCGGGGAGCTGTTTTTT. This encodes CASSLSRDRGNTGELFF.

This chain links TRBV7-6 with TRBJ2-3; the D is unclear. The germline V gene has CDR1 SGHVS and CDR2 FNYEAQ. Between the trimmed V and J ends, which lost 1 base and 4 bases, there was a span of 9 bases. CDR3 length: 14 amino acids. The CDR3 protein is CASSLGRSPDTQYF. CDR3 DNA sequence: TGTGCCAGCAGCTTAGGGCGCAGCCCAGATACGCAGTATTTT.

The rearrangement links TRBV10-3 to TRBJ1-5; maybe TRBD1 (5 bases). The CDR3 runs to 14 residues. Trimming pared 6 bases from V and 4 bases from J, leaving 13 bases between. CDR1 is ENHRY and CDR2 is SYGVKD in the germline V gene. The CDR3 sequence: CAISPGIGNQPQHF. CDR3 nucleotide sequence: TGTGCCATCAGCCCAGGGATAGGGAATCAGCCCCAGCATTTT.

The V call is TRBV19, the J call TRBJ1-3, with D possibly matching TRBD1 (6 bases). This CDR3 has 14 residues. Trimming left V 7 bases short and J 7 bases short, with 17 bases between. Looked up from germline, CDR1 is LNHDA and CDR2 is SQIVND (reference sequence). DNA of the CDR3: TGTGCCAGTAAGCCCCAGGGGTTACGGAACACCATATATTTT. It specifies CASKPQGLRNTIYF. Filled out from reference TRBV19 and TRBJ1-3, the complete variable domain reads DGGITQSPKYLFRKEGQNVTLSCEQNLNHDAMYWYRQDPGQGLRLIYYSQIVNDFQKGDIAEGYSVSREKKESFPLTVTSAQKNPTAFYLCASKPQGLRNTIYFGEGSWLTVV.

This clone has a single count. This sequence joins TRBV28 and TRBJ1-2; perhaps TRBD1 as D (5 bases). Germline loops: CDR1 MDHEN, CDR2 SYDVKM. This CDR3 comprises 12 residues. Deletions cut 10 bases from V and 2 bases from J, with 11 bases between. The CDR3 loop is CATLRDNYGYTF. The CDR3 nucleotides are TGTGCCACCCTTCGGGACAACTATGGCTACACCTTC.

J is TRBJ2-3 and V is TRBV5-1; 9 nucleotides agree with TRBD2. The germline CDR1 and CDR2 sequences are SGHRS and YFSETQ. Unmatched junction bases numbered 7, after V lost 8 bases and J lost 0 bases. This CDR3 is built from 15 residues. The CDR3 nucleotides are TGCGCCAGTGTAGCGGGAGCCCCTAGCACAGATACGCAGTATTTT. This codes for CASVAGAPSTDTQYF.

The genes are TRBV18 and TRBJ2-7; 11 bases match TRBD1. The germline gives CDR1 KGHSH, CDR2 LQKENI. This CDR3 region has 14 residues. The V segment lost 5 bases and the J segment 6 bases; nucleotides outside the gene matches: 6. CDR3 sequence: CASSSSGTGGEQYF. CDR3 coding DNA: TGTGCCAGCTCATCGTCCGGGACAGGGGGCGAGCAGTACTTC.

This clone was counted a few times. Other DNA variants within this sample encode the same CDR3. The CDR3 region is CASSLDGNQPQHF. In DNA, the CDR3 is TGTGCCAGCAGTTTAGACGGCAATCAGCCCCAGCATTTT. V gene TRBV28 combines with J gene TRBJ1-5, with no clear D. Per the germline V gene, CDR1 is MDHEN and CDR2 is SYDVKM. The CDR3 covers 13 residues. Trimming left V 2 bases short and J 2 bases short, with 4 bases between.